A single sample gave rise to the 10 T cell receptor beta chains below, sequenced in a study of blood T cell repertoires in COVID-19 (dated by TCRdb to 2020 to 2022). Libraries were constructed by the immunoSEQ multiplex PCR assay. TCRdb took this table from immuneACCESS and kept in-frame rearrangements with V and J called. Such tables lack part of the clones; where checked against another copy, unresolved V genes explain under half of the gap, and the rest is unexplained. The sample table holds about 250,000 clones, of which roughly 88% were seen once. 2% to 2.5% of the sample is taken by the ten largest. The sequenced sample was peripheral blood. These receptors came from a woman in her 40s who had recovered from COVID-19.

This clone was observed once. The CDR3 reads CASSDRTSVGEQYF. In DNA, the CDR3 is TGTGCCAGCAGTGACAGGACTAGTGTAGGCGAGCAGTACTTC. The J gene is TRBJ2-7, the V gene TRBV2; 7 bases line up with TRBD2. From germline, CDR1 is SNHLY and CDR2 FYNNEI. The CDR3 consists of 14 residues. J was trimmed by 6 bases and V by 3 bases; bases with no gene match: 8.

The chain couples TRBV5-4 to TRBJ2-3; TRBD2 agrees at 8 bases. The CDR3 is made up of 15 amino acids. In germline, CDR1 is SGHNT, CDR2 YYREEE (reference sequence). Trimming at V came to 5 bases and at J to 5 bases, leaving 10 bases not matched to a gene. In DNA form, the CDR3 reads TGTGCCAGCAGTCCGGGGGCGGGGGGAGGAGATACGCAGTATTTT. It encodes CASSPGAGGGDTQYF.

This chain joins TRBV27 and TRBJ2-7, with 7 bases identical to TRBD1. Per the germline V gene, CDR1 is MNHEY and CDR2 is SMNVEV (reference sequence). Unmatched junction bases numbered 8, after V lost 3 bases and J lost 0 bases. The CDR3 runs to 16 residues. The CDR3 spells CASSFRVGQFSYEQYF. The CDR3, as DNA: TGTGCCAGCAGTTTTAGGGTGGGACAGTTCTCCTACGAGCAGTACTTC.

This chain connects TRBV5-6 to TRBJ1-3; 9 bases are a match to TRBD1. The CDR3 covers 15 residues. V shed 4 bases, J shed 2 bases, and the junction held 4 bases outside the gene matches. Germline V lookup: CDR1 SGHDT, CDR2 YYEEEE. CDR3 in amino acids: CASSPTGGTGNTIYF. In nucleotides, the CDR3 is TGTGCCAGCAGCCCGACAGGGGGAACTGGAAACACCATATATTTT.

The J gene is TRBJ2-2, the V gene TRBV7-2; TRBD2 aligns across 12 bases. Germline assignment: CDR1 SGHTA and CDR2 FQGNSA. CDR3 length: 19 amino acids. V gave up 1 base and J gave up 1 base; unmatched junction bases: 7. The CDR3 is CASSLGLAGGLRNTGELFF. The CDR3 nucleotides are TGTGCCAGCAGCTTAGGGCTAGCGGGGGGGCTCAGGAACACCGGGGAGCTGTTTTTT. The variable domain in full, with the rest retrieved from reference TRBV7-2 and TRBJ2-2, is GAGVSQSPSNKVTEKGKDVELRCDPISGHTALYWYRQSLGQGLEFLIYFQGNSAPDKSGLPSDRFSAERTGGSVSTLTIQRTQQEDSAVYLCASSLGLAGGLRNTGELFFGEGSRLTVL.

The gene calls are TRBV7-3 and TRBJ2-7; 9 positions agree with TRBD2. From germline, CDR1 is SGHTA and CDR2 FQGTGA. V was clipped by 5 bases and J by 0 bases; unmatched bases: 5. The CDR3 is 15 residues long. The CDR3 region has the DNA TGTGCCAGCAGCAAGAGCGGGAGGAACTCCTACGAGCAGTACTTC. Protein sequence: CASSKSGRNSYEQYF.

V is TRBV3-1 (or the pseudogene TRBV3-2) and J is TRBJ1-2, with TRBD1 matching 7 bases. The CDR3 is 16 residues long. The germline V gene has CDR1 LGHDT and CDR2 YNNKEL (reference sequence). The V segment lost 6 bases and the J segment 2 bases; nucleotides outside the gene matches: 12. The CDR3, as DNA: TGTGCCAGCAGGCCCGGGACAGCCAGGGGAAACTATGGCTACACCTTC. It encodes CASRPGTARGNYGYTF.

This clone appeared a single time. The chain couples TRBV6-2 or TRBV6-3 to TRBJ2-7; tentatively, D is TRBD1 (5 bases). Trimming cost V 4 bases and J 0 bases, with 16 bases left between them. The CDR3 contains 16 residues. The germline gives CDR1 MNHEY, CDR2 SVGEGT. CDR3 in amino acids: CASSSPEGVSSYEQYF. The CDR3 nucleotides are TGTGCCAGCAGTTCTCCCGAAGGGGTGAGCTCCTACGAGCAGTACTTC.

This rearrangement joins TRBV30 to TRBJ2-3, with D possibly matching TRBD2 (7 bases). V was pared by 0 bases and J by 4 bases, with 20 bases between. CDR1 GTSNPN and CDR2 SVGIG come from the germline V gene (reference sequence). This CDR3 spans 17 amino acids. For the CDR3, the DNA is TGTGCCTGGAGTGTAATACTGCGGGTAGGGGGGGCAGATACGCAGTATTTT. The encoded protein is CAWSVILRVGGADTQYF.

The chain joins TRBV2 to TRBJ2-2; D is possibly TRBD2 (7 bases). CDR1 is SNHLY and CDR2 is FYNNEI in the germline V gene. V gave up 5 bases and J gave up 7 bases, with 20 bases separating them. There are 16 residues in the CDR3. DNA for the CDR3: TGTGCCAGCAGTTACACTGGGGGGGCCAGTGTCGGGGAGCTGTTTTTT. It is translated as CASSYTGGASVGELFF. The variable domain in full, completed from reference TRBV2 and TRBJ2-2, reads EPEVTQTPSHQVTQMGQEVILRCVPISNHLYFYWYRQILGQKVEFLVSFYNNEISEKSEIFDDQFSVERPDGSNFTLKIRSTKLEDSAMYFCASSYTGGASVGELFFGEGSRLTVL.